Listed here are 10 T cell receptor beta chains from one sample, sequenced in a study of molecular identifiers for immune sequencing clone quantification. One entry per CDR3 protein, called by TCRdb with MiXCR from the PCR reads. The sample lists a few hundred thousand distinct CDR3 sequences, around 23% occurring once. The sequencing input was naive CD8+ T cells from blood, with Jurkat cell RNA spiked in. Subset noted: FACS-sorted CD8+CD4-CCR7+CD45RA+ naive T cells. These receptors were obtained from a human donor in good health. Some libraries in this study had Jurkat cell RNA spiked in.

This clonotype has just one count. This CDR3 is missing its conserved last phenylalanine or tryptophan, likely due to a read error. The CDR3 protein is CASSVVGGGANVLTS. The CDR3 DNA follows: TGTGCCAGCAGCGTAGTCGGGGGTGGTGCCAACGTCCTGACTTCC. The J gene is TRBJ2-6, the V gene TRBV9; D might be TRBD2 (6 bases). Trimming took off 0 bases at V and 7 bases at J, with 11 bases between the two ends. Germline values: CDR1 SGDLS, CDR2 YYNGEE. This CDR3 comprises 15 residues.

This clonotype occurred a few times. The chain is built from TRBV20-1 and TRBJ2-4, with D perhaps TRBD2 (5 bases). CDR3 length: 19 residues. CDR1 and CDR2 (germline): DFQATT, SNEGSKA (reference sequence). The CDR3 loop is CRDIETLEIGKIAKNIQYF. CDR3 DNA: TGCAGAGATATTGAAACCCTAGAGATCGGGAAGATAGCCAAAAACATTCAGTACTTC.

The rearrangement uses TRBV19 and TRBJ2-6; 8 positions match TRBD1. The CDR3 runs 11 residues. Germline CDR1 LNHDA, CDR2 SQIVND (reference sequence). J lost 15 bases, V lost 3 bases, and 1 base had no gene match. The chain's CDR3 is CASSIGQGLTF. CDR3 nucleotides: TGTGCCAGTAGTATCGGACAGGGCCTGACTTTC. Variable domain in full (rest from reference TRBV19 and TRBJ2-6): DGGITQSPKYLFRKEGQNVTLSCEQNLNHDAMYWYRQDPGQGLRLIYYSQIVNDFQKGDIAEGYSVSREKKESFPLTVTSAQKNPTAFYLCASSIGQGLTFGAGSRLTVL.

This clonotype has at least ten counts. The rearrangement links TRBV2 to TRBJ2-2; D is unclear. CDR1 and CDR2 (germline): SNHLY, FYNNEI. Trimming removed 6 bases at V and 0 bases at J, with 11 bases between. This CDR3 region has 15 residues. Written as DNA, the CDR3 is TGTGCCAGCAGCTCTAGTATAACGAACACCGGGGAGCTGTTTTTT. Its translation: CASSSSITNTGELFF.

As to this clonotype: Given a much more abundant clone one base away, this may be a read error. The CDR3 is CAWSSGQVSTDTQYF. The CDR3 coding sequence is TGTGCCTGGAGCTCGGGACAGGTTAGCACAGATACGCAGTATTTT. This chain links TRBV30 with TRBJ2-3; 8 bases are a match to TRBD1. The CDR3 length is 15 residues. V gave up 3 bases and J gave up 0 bases; unmatched junction bases: 5. The germline gives CDR1 GTSNPN, CDR2 SVGIG (reference sequence).

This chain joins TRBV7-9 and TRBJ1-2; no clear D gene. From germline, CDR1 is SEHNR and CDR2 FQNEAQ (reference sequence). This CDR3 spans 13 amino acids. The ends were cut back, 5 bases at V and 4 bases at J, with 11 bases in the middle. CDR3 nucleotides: TGTGCCAGCAGCCATGGGGATCCCTATGGCTACACCTTC. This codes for CASSHGDPYGYTF.

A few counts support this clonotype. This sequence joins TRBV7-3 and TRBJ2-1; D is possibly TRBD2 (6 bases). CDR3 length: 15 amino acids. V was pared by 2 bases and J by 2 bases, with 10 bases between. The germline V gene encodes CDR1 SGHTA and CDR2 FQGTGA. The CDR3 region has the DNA TGTGCCAGCAGCTTAGCGGGATCAACCTACAATGAGCAGTTCTTC. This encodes CASSLAGSTYNEQFF. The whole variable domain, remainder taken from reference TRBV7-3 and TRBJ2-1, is GAGVSQTPSNKVTEKGKYVELRCDPISGHTALYWYRQSLGQGPEFLIYFQGTGAADDSGLPNDRFFAVRPEGSVSTLKIQRTERGDSAVYLCASSLAGSTYNEQFFGPGTRLTVL.

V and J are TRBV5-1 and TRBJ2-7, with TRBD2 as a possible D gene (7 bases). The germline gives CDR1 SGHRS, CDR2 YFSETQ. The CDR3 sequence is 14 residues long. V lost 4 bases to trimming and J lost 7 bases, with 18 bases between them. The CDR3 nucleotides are TGCGCCAGCAGCCACGTCGGGGGGCGGGAGGAGCAGTACTTC. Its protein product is CASSHVGGREEQYF.

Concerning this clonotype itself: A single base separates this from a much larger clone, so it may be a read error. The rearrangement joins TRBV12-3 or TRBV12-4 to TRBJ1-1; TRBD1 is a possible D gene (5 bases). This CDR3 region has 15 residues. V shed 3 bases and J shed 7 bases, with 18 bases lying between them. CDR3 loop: CASSFRGERGIEAFF. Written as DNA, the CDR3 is TGTGCCAGCAGTTTCCGGGGGGAGAGAGGTATTGAAGCTTTCTTT.

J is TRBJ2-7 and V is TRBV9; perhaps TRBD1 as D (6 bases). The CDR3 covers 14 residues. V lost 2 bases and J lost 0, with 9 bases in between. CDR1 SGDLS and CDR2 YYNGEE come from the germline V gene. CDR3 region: CASSVETGSYEQYF. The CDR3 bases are TGTGCCAGCAGCGTGGAGACAGGCTCCTACGAGCAGTACTTC.